This T cell receptor beta chain appears in the sequencing data of a study of early stage breast cancer tumors (dated by TCRdb to the late 2010s). About the investigation overall: Of the approximately 15 invasive breast tumors, approximately 11 were found to be estrogen receptor-positive, progesterone receptor-positive and HER2-negative. Of the 12 ER+/PR+/HER2- tumors, eight were classified as invasive ductal carcinomas and four as invasive lobular carcinomas. On average, each sample got approximately 9.8-fold read coverage. Across all samples, 2 million to 3 million templates representing about 1 million unique clonotypes were detected.

Remarks on this clone: Its antigen remains unidentified. The sample holds no much larger clone one base away, and base qualities are not on file.

Here is what the overall study found, with its caveats: Tumors showed roughly 2.7-fold higher T cell density and higher clonality than adjacent normal breast tissue. Sequencing bulk genomic DNA from unsorted cells could not capture chain pairing or functional markers like CD4, CD8 and FOXP3. Repertoires from blood and normal breast were more alike than repertoires from blood and tumor, and in about 85% of the 16 patients, comparing each tissue with blood separated tumor from normal. Because the cohort was small, a breakdown by tumor subtype could not be done. Enriched TCRB sequences shared across patients were mostly commonly generated sequences, unlikely to play an important role in the tumor microenvironment.

The study profiled bulk TCR beta-chain repertoires in matched peripheral blood, tumor and adjacent normal breast tissue taken from some 15 patients with early-stage breast cancer. Before surgery, whole blood (roughly 5-11 mL) was collected into EDTA tubes and processed within 2 hours. Ficoll-Paque centrifugation in SepMate-50 tubes was used to isolate peripheral blood mononuclear cells. PBMCs were cryopreserved in aliquots of roughly 2 to 4.5 million cells in 90% FBS with about 10% DMSO and kept in liquid nitrogen. The Qiagen AllPrep DNA/RNA Mini kit was used to extract genomic DNA. Sequences SGHNT (CDR1) and YYREEE (CDR2) are obtained from the germline V gene (reference sequence). From cysteine to phenylalanine, the CDR3 is 12 amino acids long. Only the CDR3 portion is preserved as DNA: 36 bases, with reading frame beginning at the first base. Two independent genomic DNA replicates were amplified for each sample, with around 0.5 ug used for blood and approximately 1.5 ug for tumor or normal breast. Following the manufacturer's instructions, the ImmunoSeq Intro kit was used to carry out TCRB sequencing on genomic DNA. Multiplex PCR was run for 25 to 35 cycles using proprietary primers and spike-in control sequences for absolute quantification. Single-end 150-bp reads were used to sequence an 87-bp fragment spanning the CDR3 and the flanking V and J genes. Each lane of an Illumina MiSeq running version 3.0 chemistry carried seven multiplexed samples, with two replicates apiece. The authors processed their data as follows. The vendor's proprietary pipeline handled the raw data processing, merging both replicates into a single result for each sample. A clonotype was defined as productive rearrangements that share the same V-gene family, CDR3 amino acid sequence and J-gene segment. To compute clonality, the normalized Shannon entropy (Pielou evenness) of TCRB abundances was subtracted from 1. To estimate T cell density, the total number of templates was divided by the number of input cells, which was inferred from the amount of DNA input. Total repertoire diversity and clonality were estimated with Recon using default parameters. A clonotype was considered tumor-enriched if its abundance in tumor exceeded 0.1% and was at least 32-fold higher than its abundance in normal breast. TCRdb mirrors the immuneACCESS table, restricted to in-frame sequences. Some clones are absent from its copies; in checked studies, under half trace to an unresolved V gene, and the reason for the others is unknown. That table gives V, J and clone size, and the DNA gave D and trimming. A total of about 19,000 clones appear in this sample, around 88% of them only once. The ten most abundant clones make up around 1.7% of the sample.

This sequence originates from a person between 70 and 80 years old with breast cancer. Material for sequencing was blood. The sequence is built from TRBV5-4 and TRBJ1-2, and possibly TRBD1, on 6 matching bases. The CDR3 protein sequence reads: CEFLGAGYGYTF. In nucleotide form, the sequence is TGTGAATTCCTGGGGGCGGGCTATGGCTACACCTTC.